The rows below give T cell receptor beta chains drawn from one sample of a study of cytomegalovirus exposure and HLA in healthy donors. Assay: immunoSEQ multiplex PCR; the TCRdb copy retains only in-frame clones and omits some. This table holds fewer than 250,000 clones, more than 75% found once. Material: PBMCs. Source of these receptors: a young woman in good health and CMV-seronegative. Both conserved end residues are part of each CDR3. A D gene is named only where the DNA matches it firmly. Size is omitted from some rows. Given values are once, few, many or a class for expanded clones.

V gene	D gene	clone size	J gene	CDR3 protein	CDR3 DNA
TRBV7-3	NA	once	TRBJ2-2	CASRPQDLTGELFF	TGTGCCAGCAGGCCACAGGATCTCACCGGGGAGCTGTTTTTT
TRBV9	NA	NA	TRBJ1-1	CASSVLGANTEAFF	TGTGCCAGCAGTGTTTTGGGGGCCAACACTGAAGCTTTCTTT
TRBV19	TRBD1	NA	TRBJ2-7	CASSTSGTGMYEQYF	TGTGCCAGTAGTACCTCCGGGACAGGGATGTACGAGCAGTACTTC
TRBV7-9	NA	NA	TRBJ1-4	CASSLAAGVEKLFF	TGTGCCAGCAGCTTAGCGGCAGGGGTCGAAAAACTGTTTTTT
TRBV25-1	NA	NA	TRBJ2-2	CASHPQGFTGELFF	TGTGCCAGCCACCCCCAGGGGTTCACCGGGGAGCTGTTTTTT
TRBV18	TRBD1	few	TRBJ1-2	CASSPGQGRSNYGYTF	TGTGCCAGCTCACCAGGACAGGGGAGAAGTAACTATGGCTACACCTTC
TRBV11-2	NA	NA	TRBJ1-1	CASSSDSRIEAFF	TGTGCCAGCAGCTCGGACAGTAGGATTGAAGCTTTCTTT
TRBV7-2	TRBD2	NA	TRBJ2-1	CASSSLQLLAGKYNEQFF	TGTGCCAGCAGCTCCCTTCAGCTACTAGCGGGGAAATACAATGAGCAGTTCTTC
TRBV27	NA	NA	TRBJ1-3	CASKNSGSGNTIYF	TGTGCCAGCAAGAACAGCGGCTCTGGAAACACCATATATTTT
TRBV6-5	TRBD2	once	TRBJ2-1	CASRVAGGFRGEQFF	TGTGCCAGCCGGGTAGCGGGGGGTTTTCGAGGTGAGCAGTTCTTC
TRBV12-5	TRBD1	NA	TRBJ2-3	CASGPGTAPLTDTQYF	TGTGCTAGTGGCCCCGGGACAGCCCCCTTAACAGATACGCAGTATTTT
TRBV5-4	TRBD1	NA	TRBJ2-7	CASSLAVFGTGSYEQYF	TGTGCCAGCAGCTTGGCCGTCTTCGGGACAGGATCCTACGAGCAGTACTTC
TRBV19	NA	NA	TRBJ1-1	CASKGMGGGTEAFF	TGTGCCAGTAAGGGCATGGGAGGGGGCACTGAAGCTTTCTTT
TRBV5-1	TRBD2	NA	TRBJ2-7	CASSVGGTKSYEQYF	TGCGCCAGCAGCGTCGGGGGGACCAAATCCTACGAGCAGTACTTC
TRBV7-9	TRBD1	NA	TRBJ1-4	CASRSPVRGRANEKLFF	TGTGCCAGCAGATCCCCAGTCAGGGGGCGAGCTAATGAAAAACTGTTTTTT
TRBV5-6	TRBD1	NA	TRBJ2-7	CASSAGQGMREQYF	TGTGCCAGCAGCGCGGGACAGGGTATGCGCGAGCAGTACTTC
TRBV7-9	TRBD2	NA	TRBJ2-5	CASSSPGTSLQETQYF	TGTGCCAGCAGCTCACCCGGGACTAGTCTCCAAGAGACCCAGTACTTC
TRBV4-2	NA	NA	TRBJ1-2	CASSQNGDTVNYGYTF	TGTGCCAGCAGCCAAAACGGGGACACTGTTAACTATGGCTACACCTTC
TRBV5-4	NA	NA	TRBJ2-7	CASSLRGSHYEQYF	TGTGCCAGCAGCTTGAGGGGTTCACACTACGAGCAGTACTTC
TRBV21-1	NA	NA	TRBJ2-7	CASSPQSGTGVCEQYF	TGTGCCAGCAGCCCCCAATCCGGGACAGGGGTTTGCGAGCAGTACTTC
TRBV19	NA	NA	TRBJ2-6	CATHPTGGPSGANVLTF	TGTGCCACCCATCCCACAGGAGGGCCCTCTGGGGCCAACGTCCTGACTTTC
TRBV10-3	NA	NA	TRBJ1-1	CAIGGVSNTEAFF	TGTGCCATTGGGGGGGTTTCGAACACTGAAGCTTTCTTT
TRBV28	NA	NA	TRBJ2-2	CASLIQGNAGELFF	TGTGCCAGCTTAATTCAGGGGAACGCCGGGGAGCTGTTTTTT
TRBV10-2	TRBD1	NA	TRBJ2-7	CASRRQGYEQYF	TGCGCCAGCAGGAGACAGGGGTACGAGCAGTACTTC
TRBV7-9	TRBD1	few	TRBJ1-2	CASSSWDRGDGYTF	TGTGCCAGCAGCTCTTGGGACAGGGGCGATGGCTACACCTTC
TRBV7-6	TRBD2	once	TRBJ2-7	CASSYPAGGLGEQYF	TGTGCCAGCAGCTACCCCGCGGGGGGGCTGGGCGAGCAGTACTTC
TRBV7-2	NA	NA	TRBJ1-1	CASSRLSDTEAFF	TGTGCCAGCAGCCGGTTGAGCGACACTGAAGCTTTCTTT
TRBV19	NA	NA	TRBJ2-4	CASTPGGLAKNIQYF	TGTGCCAGTACCCCAGGGGGGCTAGCCAAAAACATTCAGTACTTC
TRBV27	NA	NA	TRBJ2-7	CASSFKPRDSEQYF	TGTGCCAGCAGTTTTAAACCTCGGGACTCTGAGCAGTACTTC
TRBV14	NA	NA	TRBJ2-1	CASSFGINYNEQFF	TGTGCCAGCAGTTTCGGGATAAACTACAATGAGCAGTTCTTC
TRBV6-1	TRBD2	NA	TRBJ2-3	CASSGLAGGYTDTQYF	TGTGCCAGCAGTGGACTAGCGGGAGGTTACACAGATACGCAGTATTTT
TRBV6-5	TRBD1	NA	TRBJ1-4	CASSLTGTANEKLFF	TGTGCCAGCAGTTTGACAGGGACGGCAAATGAAAAACTGTTTTTT
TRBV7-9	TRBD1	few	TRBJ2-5	CASSFQGAQETQYF	TGTGCCAGCAGCTTTCAGGGGGCACAAGAGACCCAGTACTTC
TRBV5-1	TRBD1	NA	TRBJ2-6	CASSLDRAGANVLTF	TGCGCCAGCAGCTTAGACAGGGCTGGGGCCAACGTCCTGACTTTC
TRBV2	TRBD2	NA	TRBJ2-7	CASSEIWGTSGREQYF	TGTGCCAGCAGTGAGATATGGGGGACTAGCGGGAGGGAGCAGTACTTC
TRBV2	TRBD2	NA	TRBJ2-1	CASSEGSGRGNEQFF	TGTGCCAGCAGTGAGGGTAGCGGGAGAGGAAATGAGCAGTTCTTC
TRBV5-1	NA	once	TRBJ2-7	CASSLAGAGWDEQYF	TGCGCCAGCAGCTTGGCCGGGGCGGGATGGGACGAGCAGTACTTC
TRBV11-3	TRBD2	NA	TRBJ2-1	CASSRSGNGDEQFF	TGTGCCAGCAGCCGTAGCGGGAACGGGGATGAGCAGTTCTTC
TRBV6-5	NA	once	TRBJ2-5	CASSQGRETQYF	TGTGCCAGCAGCCAGGGAAGAGAGACCCAGTACTTC
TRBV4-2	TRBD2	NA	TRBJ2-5	CASSPRTFPGGEETQYF	TGTGCCAGCAGCCCCCGCACTTTTCCGGGGGGGGAAGAGACCCAGTACTTC
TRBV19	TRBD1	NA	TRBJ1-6	CASSDQDRVNSPLHF	TGTGCCAGTAGCGACCAGGACAGGGTAAATTCACCCCTCCACTTT
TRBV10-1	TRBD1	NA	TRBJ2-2	CASSARRTGNTGELFF	TGCGCCAGCAGTGCCCGTCGGACAGGGAACACCGGGGAGCTGTTTTTT
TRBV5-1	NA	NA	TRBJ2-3	CASSARLGDGTDTQYF	TGCGCCAGCAGCGCGAGACTAGGTGATGGCACAGATACGCAGTATTTT
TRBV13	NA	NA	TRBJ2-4	CASSPEGVGNIQYF	TGTGCCAGCAGCCCCGAGGGGGTGGGTAACATTCAGTACTTC
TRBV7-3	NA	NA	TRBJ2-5	CASSLIDYSQQETQYF	TGTGCCAGCAGCTTAATAGATTACAGCCAACAAGAGACCCAGTACTTC
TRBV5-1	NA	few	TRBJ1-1	CASSSTGLNTEAFF	TGCGCCAGCAGCTCAACAGGGCTGAACACTGAAGCTTTCTTT
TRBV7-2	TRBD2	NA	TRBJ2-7	CASSMTSLEQYF	TGTGCCAGCAGCATGACTAGCCTCGAGCAGTACTTC
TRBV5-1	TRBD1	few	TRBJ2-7	CASSLKDRDGEQYF	TGCGCCAGCAGCTTGAAGGACAGGGACGGCGAGCAGTACTTC
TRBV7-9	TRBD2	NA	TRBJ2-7	CASSAPPGTSGVVQYF	TGTGCCAGCAGCGCTCCCCCCGGGACTAGCGGGGTTGTGCAGTACTTC
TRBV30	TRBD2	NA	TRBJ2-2	CAWSWTSGANTGELFF	TGTGCCTGGAGTTGGACTAGCGGGGCGAACACCGGGGAGCTGTTTTTT
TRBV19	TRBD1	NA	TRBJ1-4	CATPGRGSGKGIEKLFF	TGTGCCACTCCCGGCAGGGGGTCGGGAAAGGGGATTGAAAAACTGTTTTTT
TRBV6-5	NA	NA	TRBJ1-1	CASSYSREGAEAFF	TGTGCCAGCAGTTACTCGAGGGAGGGGGCTGAAGCTTTCTTT
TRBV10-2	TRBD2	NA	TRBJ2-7	CASKPGTSESYEQYF	TGCGCCAGCAAACCCGGGACTAGCGAGTCCTACGAGCAGTACTTC
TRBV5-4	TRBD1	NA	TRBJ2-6	CASSLAGDSLHFSGANVLTF	TGTGCCAGCAGCTTGGCTGGGGACAGTCTTCACTTCTCTGGGGCCAACGTCCTGACTTTC